The sequence of this T cell receptor beta chain was determined in a study of blood T cell repertoires in COVID-19. Study information: There were acute and convalescent COVID-19 samples, and they came from the United States, Italy and Spain.

Trimming cost V 0 bases and J 4 bases, with 10 bases left between them. The CDR3 is made up of 15 amino acids. Per germline, CDR1 MNHNY and CDR2 SVGAGI (reference sequence). The repertoire was sequenced with immunoSEQ multiplex PCR; TCRdb's copy has only in-frame clones and lacks some. This table holds approximately 140,000 clones, 88% found once. The receptor was derived from a man in his 70s with active COVID-19. The sequenced sample consisted of peripheral blood. The J gene is TRBJ1-5, the V gene TRBV6-6; possible D gene TRBD1, 6 bases. This CDR3 reads CASSYSPQGNQPQHF. For the CDR3, the DNA is TGTGCCAGCAGTTACTCCCCTCAGGGGAATCAGCCCCAGCATTTT.